This T cell receptor beta chain was captured by sequencing in a study of blood T cell repertoires in COVID-19. In the study overall: The United States, Italy and Spain supplied acute and convalescent COVID-19 samples.

CDR1 is SGHTA and CDR2 is FQGNSA in the germline V gene. V lost 1 base, J lost 4 bases, and 8 bases lay in between. The CDR3 consists of 15 residues. This clone was detected only once. The assay was immunoSEQ multiplex PCR, and TCRdb's table has in-frame clones only and misses some. The data show about 68,000 clones, around 90% seen once. The receptor was derived from a woman aged 45-59 years with COVID-19, enrolled during active disease. Material: peripheral blood. The chain recombines TRBV7-2 with TRBJ2-6; D gene ambiguous. Here the CDR3 reads CASSLVRVGANVLTF. DNA of the CDR3: TGTGCCAGCAGCTTAGTACGGGTGGGGGCCAACGTCCTGACTTTC. The variable domain in full, with the rest retrieved from reference TRBV7-2 and TRBJ2-6, is GAGVSQSPSNKVTEKGKDVELRCDPISGHTALYWYRQSLGQGLEFLIYFQGNSAPDKSGLPSDRFSAERTGGSVSTLTIQRTQQEDSAVYLCASSLVRVGANVLTFGAGSRLTVL.